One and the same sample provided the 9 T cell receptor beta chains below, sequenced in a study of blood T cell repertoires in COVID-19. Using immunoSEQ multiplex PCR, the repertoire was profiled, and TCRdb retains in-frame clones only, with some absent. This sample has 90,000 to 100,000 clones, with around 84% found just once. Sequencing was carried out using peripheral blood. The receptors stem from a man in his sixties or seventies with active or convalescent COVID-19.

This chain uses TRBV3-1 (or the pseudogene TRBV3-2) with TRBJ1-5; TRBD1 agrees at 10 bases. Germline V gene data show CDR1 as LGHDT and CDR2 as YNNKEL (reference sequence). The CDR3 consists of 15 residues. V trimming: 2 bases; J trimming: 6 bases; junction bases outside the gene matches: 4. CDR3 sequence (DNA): TGTGCCAGCAGCCAAAGGGGACAGGGGAGTCAGCCCCAGCATTTT. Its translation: CASSQRGQGSQPQHF.

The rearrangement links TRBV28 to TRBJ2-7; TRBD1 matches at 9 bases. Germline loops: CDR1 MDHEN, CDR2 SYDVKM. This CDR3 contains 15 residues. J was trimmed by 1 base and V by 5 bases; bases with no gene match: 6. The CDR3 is CASSGRDRVSYEQYF. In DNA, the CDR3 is TGTGCCAGCAGTGGGCGGGACAGGGTTTCCTACGAGCAGTACTTC.

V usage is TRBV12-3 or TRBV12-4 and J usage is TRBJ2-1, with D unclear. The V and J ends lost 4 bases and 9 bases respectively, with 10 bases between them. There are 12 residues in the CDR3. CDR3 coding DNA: TGTGCCAGCAGTTCGCAGTGGGCTGAGCAGTTCTTC. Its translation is CASSSQWAEQFF.

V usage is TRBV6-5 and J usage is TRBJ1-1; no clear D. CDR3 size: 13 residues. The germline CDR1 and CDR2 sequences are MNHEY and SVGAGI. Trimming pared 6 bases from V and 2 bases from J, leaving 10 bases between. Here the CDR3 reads CASRYAGNTEAFF. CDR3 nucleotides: TGTGCCAGCAGGTACGCGGGAAACACTGAAGCTTTCTTT.

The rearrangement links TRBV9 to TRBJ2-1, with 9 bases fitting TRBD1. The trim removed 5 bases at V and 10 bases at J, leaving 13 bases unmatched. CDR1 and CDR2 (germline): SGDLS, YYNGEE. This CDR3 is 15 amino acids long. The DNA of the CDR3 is TGTGCCAGCAGATTCGGGGACAGGGTTCTAAGGGAGCAGTTCTTC. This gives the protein CASRFGDRVLREQFF.

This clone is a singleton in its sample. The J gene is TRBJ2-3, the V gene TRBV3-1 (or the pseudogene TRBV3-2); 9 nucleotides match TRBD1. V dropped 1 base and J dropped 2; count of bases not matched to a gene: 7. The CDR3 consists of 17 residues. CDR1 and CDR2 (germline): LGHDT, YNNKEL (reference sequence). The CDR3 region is CASSQVPGQGPTDTQYF. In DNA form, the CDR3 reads TGTGCCAGCAGCCAAGTACCCGGACAGGGGCCCACAGATACGCAGTATTTT.

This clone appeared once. The CDR3 region has the DNA TGTGCCAGCAGTTACTCTGGGACAGGCCCCTATGGCTACACCTTC. Translating it yields CASSYSGTGPYGYTF. The genes are TRBV6-5 and TRBJ1-2; TRBD1 agrees at 8 bases. The germline gives CDR1 MNHEY, CDR2 SVGAGI. The trim removed 0 bases at V and 4 bases at J, leaving 4 bases unmatched. The CDR3 spans 15 residues.

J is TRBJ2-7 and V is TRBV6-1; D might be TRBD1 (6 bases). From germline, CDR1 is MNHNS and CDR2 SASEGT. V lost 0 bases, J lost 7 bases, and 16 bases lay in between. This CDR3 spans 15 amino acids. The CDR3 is CASSEARGRLREQYF. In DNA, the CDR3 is TGTGCCAGCAGTGAAGCCAGGGGCCGGTTGAGAGAGCAGTACTTC.

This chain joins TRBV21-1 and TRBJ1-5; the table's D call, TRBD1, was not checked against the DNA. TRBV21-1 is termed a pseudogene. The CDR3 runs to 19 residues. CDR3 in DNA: TGTGCCAGCAGCAAAGTGAGGGACAGGGCTAGGAGACCCGATCAGCCCCAGCATTTT. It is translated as CASSKVRDRARRPDQPQHF.